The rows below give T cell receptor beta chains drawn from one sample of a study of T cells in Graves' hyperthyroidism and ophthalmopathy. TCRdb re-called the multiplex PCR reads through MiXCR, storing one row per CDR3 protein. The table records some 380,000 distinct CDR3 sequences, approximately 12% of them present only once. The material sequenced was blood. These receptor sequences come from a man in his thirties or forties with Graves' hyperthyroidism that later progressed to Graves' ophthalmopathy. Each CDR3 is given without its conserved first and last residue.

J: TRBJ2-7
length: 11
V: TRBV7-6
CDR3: ASSPRTADEQY

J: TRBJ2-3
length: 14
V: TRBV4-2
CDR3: ASSQGRIAGTDTQY

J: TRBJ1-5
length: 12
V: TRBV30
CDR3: AWSLMDSNQPQH

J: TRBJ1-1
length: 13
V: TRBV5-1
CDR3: ASSAVRTANTEAF

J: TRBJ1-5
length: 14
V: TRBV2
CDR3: ASSEYLTGANQPQH

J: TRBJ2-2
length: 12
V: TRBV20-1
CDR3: SASWVAGTGELF

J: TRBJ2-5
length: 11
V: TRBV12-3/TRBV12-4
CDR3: ASSFTGGETQY

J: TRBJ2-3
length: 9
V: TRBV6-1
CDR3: ASSVPYTQY

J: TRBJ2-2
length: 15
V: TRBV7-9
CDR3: ASSLTGAPSNTGELF

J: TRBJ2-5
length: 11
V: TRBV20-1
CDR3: SARGGRQETQY

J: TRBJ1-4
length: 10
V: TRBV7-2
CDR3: ASSLVGVKLF

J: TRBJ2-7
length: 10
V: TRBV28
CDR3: ASSSLTRRRY

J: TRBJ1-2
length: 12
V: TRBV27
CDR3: ASSPRSGEHGYT

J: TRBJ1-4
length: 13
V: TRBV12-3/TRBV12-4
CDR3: ASGERGSSNEKLF

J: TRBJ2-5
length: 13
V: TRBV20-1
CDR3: SARDWREPQETQY

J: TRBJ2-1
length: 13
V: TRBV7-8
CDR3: ASSLIAGGLNEQF

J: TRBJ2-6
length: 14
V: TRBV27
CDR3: ASSLLRGSGANVLT

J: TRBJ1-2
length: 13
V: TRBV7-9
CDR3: ASSPGTGVKYGYT